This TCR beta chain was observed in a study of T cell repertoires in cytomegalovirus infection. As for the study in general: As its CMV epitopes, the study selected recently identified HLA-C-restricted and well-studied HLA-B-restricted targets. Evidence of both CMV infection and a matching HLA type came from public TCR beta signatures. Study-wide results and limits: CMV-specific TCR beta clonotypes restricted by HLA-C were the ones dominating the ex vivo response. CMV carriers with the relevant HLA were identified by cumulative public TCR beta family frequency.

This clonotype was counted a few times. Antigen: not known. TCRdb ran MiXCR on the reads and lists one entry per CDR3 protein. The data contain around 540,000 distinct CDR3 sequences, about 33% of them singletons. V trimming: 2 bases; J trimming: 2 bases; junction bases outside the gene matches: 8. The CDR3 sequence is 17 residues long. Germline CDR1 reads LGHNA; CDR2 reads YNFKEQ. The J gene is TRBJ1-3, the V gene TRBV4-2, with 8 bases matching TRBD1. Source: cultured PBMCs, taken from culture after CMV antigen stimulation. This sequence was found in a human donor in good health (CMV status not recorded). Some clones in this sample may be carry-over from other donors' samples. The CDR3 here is CASSQQGEGQAGNTIYF. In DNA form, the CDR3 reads TGTGCCAGCAGCCAACAAGGGGAGGGACAGGCTGGAAACACCATATATTTT.